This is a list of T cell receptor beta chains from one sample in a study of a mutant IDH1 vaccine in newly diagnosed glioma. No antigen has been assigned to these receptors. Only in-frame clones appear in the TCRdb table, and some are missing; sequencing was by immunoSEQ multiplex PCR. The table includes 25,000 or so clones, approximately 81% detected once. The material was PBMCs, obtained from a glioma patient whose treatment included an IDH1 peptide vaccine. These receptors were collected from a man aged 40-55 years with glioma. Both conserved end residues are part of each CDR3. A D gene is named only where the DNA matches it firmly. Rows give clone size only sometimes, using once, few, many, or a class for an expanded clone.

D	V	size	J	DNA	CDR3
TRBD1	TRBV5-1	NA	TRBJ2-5	TGCGCCAGCAGCTTCTCGGGACAGGGGGCGGGGGAGACCCAGTACTTC	CASSFSGQGAGETQYF
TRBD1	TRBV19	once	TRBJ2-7	TGTGCCAGTAGCGCGTACAGGGGTGTCGAGCAGTACTTC	CASSAYRGVEQYF
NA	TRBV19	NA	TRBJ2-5	TGTGCCAGTAGTATGGGACGCCTGGGAGAGACCCAGTACTTC	CASSMGRLGETQYF
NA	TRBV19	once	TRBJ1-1	TGTGCCAGTAGTCCCGGGGGAAACACTGAAGCTTTCTTT	CASSPGGNTEAFF
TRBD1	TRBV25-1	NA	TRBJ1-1	TGTGCCAGCAGTGGAAGGGACAGACCGAACACTGAAGCTTTCTTT	CASSGRDRPNTEAFF
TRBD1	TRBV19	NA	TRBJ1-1	TGTGCCAGTTCTCAACAGGGGGGAATCACTGAAGCTTTCTTT	CASSQQGGITEAFF
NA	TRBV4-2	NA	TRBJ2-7	TGTGCCAGCAGCCAAGACGACGTCCTCTACGAGCAGTACTTC	CASSQDDVLYEQYF
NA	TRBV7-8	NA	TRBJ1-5	TGTGCCAGCAGCTTAGTCGTGGATGATAGCAATCAGCCCCAGCATTTT	CASSLVVDDSNQPQHF
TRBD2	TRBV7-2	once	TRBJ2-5	TGTGCCAGCAGCTTAGCGCTAGCGGGAGGAGAGACCCAGTACTTC	CASSLALAGGETQYF
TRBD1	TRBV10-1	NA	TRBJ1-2	TGCACAAACAGGGGGACAGGTGACTATGGCTACACCTTC	CTNRGTGDYGYTF
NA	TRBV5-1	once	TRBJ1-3	TGCGCCAGCAGCCTGGACCGGGCCCCATCTGGAAACACCATATATTTT	CASSLDRAPSGNTIYF
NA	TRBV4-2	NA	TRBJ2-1	TGTGCCAGCAGCCAAGGGAAGGGGAATGAGCAGTTCTTC	CASSQGKGNEQFF
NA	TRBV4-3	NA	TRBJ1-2	TGCGCCAGCAGCCAAGATTTTTCGGGGGCTTGGCAAGGCTACACCTTC	CASSQDFSGAWQGYTF
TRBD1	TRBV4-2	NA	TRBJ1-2	TGTGCCGGCAGAAACACCATGAGGACAGGTTCAAACTATGGCTACACCTTC	CAGRNTMRTGSNYGYTF
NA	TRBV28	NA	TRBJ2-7	TGTGCCAGCAGTCCGCTAAGGGCCTACGAGCAGTACTTC	CASSPLRAYEQYF